Following are 3 T cell receptor beta chains from one sample sequenced in a study of T cells in Graves' hyperthyroidism and ophthalmopathy. Amplification of TCR beta CDR3 regions used RNA as the template. The HTBI primer set served for first-round RT-PCR of the TCR CDR3. MiXCR was run by TCRdb on the multiplex PCR reads, yielding one entry per CDR3 protein. The table records around 520,000 distinct CDR3 sequences, roughly a quarter of them present only once. The sequencing input was blood. The receptors come from a woman aged 25 to 39 with Graves' ophthalmopathy.

Ten or more counts support this clonotype. The V and J genes are TRBV18 and TRBJ2-6; D might be TRBD1 (6 bases). Germline V lookup: CDR1 KGHSH, CDR2 LQKENI. The CDR3 consists of 18 residues. V lost 4 bases, J lost 0 bases, and 16 bases lay in between. CDR3 nucleotides: TGTGCCAGCTCACTGGACAGCCCGTCCCTCTCTGGGGCCAACGTCCTGACTTTC. Translation gives CASSLDSPSLSGANVLTF.

This clonotype was seen more than once but under ten times. The chain recombines TRBV5-1 with TRBJ2-7; the match to TRBD2 covers 12 bases. CDR1 is SGHRS, CDR2 YFSETQ, per germline. J gave up 0 bases and V 3 bases, and 4 bases lay outside the gene matches. This CDR3 contains 16 residues. CDR3 amino acids: CASSSSGGASSYEQYF. The CDR3 region has the DNA TGCGCCAGCAGCTCTAGCGGGGGGGCGAGCTCCTACGAGCAGTACTTC.

V usage is TRBV29-1 and J usage is TRBJ1-1, with a weak D call TRBD1 (5 bases). V shed 4 bases and J shed 4 bases, with 16 bases lying between them. Germline values: CDR1 SQVTM, CDR2 ANQGSEA. The length of the CDR3 is 14 residues. CDR3 bases: TGCAGCGTTGCGGGGGTAGGGCCGACCACTGAAGCTTTCTTT. Its translation: CSVAGVGPTTEAFF.